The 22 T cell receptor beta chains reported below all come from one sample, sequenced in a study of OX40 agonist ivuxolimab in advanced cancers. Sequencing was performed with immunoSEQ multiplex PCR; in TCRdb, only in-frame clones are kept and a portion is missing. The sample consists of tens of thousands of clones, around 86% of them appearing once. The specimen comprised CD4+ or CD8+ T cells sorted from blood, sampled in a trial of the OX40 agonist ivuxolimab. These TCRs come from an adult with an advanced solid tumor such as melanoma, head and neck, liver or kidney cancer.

The CDR3 is CASSRDRGETQYF. The CDR3 DNA reads as TGTGCCAGCAGCCGGGACAGGGGTGAGACCCAGTACTTC. V usage is TRBV5-4 and J usage is TRBJ2-5, with TRBD1 matching over 10 bases. The CDR3 loop spans 13 amino acids. In germline, CDR1 is SGHNT, CDR2 YYREEE (reference sequence). The J segment lost 5 bases and the V segment lost 4 bases, leaving 2 bases of the junction unmatched.

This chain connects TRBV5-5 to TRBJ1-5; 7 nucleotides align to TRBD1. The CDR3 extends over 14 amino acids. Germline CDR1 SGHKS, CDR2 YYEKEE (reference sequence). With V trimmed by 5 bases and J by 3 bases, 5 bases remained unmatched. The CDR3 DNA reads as TGTGCCAGCAGTCGGGACAGAAACAATCAGCCCCAGCATTTT. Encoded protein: CASSRDRNNQPQHF.

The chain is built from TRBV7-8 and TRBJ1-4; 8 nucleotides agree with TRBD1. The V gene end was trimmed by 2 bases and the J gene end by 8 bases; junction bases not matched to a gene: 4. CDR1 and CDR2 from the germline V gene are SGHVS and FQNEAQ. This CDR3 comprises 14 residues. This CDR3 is CASSLPAGGEKLFF. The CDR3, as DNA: TGTGCCAGCAGCTTACCCGCAGGGGGCGAAAAACTGTTTTTT.

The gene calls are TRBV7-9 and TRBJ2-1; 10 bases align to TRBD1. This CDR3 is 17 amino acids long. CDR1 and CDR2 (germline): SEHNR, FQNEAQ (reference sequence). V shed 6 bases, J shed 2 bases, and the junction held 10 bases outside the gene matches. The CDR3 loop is CASRPGTGDWPYNEQFF. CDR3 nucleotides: TGTGCCAGCAGGCCGGGGACAGGGGATTGGCCCTACAATGAGCAGTTCTTC.

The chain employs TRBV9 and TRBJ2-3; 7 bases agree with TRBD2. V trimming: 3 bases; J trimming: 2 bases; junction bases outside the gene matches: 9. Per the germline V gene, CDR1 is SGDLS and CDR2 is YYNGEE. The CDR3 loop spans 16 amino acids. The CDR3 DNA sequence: TGTGCCAGCAGCGATCTGGGGGGGAGCATCACAGATACGCAGTATTTT. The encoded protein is CASSDLGGSITDTQYF.

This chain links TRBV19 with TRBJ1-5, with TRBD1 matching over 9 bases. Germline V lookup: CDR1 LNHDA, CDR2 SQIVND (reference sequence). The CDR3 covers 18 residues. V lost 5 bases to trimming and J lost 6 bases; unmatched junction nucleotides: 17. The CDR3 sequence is CASSPSKTGGVSTQPQHF. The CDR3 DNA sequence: TGTGCCAGTAGTCCTTCTAAAACAGGGGGCGTAAGTACTCAGCCCCAGCATTTT.

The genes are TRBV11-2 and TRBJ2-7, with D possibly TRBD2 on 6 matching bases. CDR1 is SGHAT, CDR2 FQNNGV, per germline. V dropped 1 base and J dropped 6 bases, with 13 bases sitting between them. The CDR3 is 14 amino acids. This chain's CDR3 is CASSLGASGPEQYF. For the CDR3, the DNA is TGTGCCAGCAGCTTAGGGGCCAGCGGGCCCGAGCAGTACTTC.

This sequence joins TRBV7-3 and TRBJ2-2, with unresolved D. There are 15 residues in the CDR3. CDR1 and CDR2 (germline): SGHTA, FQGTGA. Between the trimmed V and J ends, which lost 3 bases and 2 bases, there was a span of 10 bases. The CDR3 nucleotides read TGTGCCAGCAGCTTTGAGGACCTCAACACCGGGGAGCTGTTTTTT. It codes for CASSFEDLNTGELFF.

The DNA for the CDR3 is TGTGCCAGCAGCTTCGGCGGGGAGAGCGGAGGTTATGGCTACACCTTC. Its translation: CASSFGGESGGYGYTF. The chain is built from TRBV7-2 and TRBJ1-2, with unresolved D. Germline assignment: CDR1 SGHTA and CDR2 FQGNSA. The CDR3 totals 16 residues. Deletions cut 3 bases from V and 5 bases from J, with 19 bases between.

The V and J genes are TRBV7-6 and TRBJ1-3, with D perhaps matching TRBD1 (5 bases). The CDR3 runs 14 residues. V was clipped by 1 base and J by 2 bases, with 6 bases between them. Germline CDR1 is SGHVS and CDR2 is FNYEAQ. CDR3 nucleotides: TGTGCCAGCAGCTTAGGACAGACTGGAAACACCATATATTTT. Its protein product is CASSLGQTGNTIYF.

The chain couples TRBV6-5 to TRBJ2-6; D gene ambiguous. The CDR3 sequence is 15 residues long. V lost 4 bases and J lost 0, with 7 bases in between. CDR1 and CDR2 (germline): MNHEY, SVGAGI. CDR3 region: CASSWGLSGANVLTF. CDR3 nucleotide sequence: TGTGCCAGCAGTTGGGGTCTCTCTGGGGCCAACGTCCTGACTTTC.

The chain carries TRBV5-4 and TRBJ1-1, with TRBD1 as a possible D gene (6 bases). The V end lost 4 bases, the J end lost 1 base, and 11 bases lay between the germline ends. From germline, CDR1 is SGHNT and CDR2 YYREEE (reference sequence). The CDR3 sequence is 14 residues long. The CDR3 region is CASSRGQQNTEAFF. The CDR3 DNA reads TGTGCCAGCAGCCGCGGACAGCAGAACACTGAAGCTTTCTTT. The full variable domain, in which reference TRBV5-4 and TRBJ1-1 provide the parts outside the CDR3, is ETGVTQSPTHLIKTRGQQVTLRCSSQSGHNTVSWYQQALGQGPQFIFQYYREEENGRGNFPPRFSGLQFPNYSSELNVNALELDDSALYLCASSRGQQNTEAFFGQGTRLTVV.

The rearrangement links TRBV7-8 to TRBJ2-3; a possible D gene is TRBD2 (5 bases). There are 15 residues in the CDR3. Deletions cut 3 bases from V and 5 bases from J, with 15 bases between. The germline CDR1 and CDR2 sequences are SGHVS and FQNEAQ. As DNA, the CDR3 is TGTGCCAGCAGCTTCCGCCGGGATCAAAGAGATACGCAGTATTTT. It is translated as CASSFRRDQRDTQYF.

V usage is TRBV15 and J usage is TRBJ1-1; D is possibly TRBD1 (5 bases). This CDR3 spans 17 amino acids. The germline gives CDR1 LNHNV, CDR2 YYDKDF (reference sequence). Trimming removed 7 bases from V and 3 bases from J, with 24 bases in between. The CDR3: CATKGGTLGVRDTEAFF. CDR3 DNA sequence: TGTGCCACCAAAGGTGGGACCCTAGGGGTGAGGGACACTGAAGCTTTCTTT.

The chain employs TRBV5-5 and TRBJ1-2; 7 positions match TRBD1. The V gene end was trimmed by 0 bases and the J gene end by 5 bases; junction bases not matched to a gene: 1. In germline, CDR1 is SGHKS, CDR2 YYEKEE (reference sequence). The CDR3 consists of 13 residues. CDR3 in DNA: TGTGCCAGCAGCTTGGCAGGGGGGTATGGCTACACCTTC. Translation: CASSLAGGYGYTF.

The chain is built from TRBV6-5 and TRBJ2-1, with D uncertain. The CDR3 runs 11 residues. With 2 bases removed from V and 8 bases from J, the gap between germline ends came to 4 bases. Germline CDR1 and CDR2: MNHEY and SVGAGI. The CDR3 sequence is CASSYRYEQFF. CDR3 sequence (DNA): TGTGCCAGCAGTTACCGATATGAGCAGTTCTTC.

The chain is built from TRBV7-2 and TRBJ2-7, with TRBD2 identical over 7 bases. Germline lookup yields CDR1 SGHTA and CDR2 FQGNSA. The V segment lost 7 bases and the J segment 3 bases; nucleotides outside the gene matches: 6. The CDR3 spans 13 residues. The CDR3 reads CASISSSGYEQYF. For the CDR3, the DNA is TGTGCCAGCATCAGCTCTAGCGGCTACGAGCAGTACTTC. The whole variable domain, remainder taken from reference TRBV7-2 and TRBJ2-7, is GAGVSQSPSNKVTEKGKDVELRCDPISGHTALYWYRQSLGQGLEFLIYFQGNSAPDKSGLPSDRFSAERTGGSVSTLTIQRTQQEDSAVYLCASISSSGYEQYFGPGTRLTVT.

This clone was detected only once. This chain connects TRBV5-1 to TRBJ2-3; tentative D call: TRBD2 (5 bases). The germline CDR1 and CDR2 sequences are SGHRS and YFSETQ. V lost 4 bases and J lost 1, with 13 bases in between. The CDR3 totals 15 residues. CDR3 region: CASSKDSEGTDTQYF. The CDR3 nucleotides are TGCGCCAGCAGCAAGGATAGCGAAGGCACAGATACGCAGTATTTT.

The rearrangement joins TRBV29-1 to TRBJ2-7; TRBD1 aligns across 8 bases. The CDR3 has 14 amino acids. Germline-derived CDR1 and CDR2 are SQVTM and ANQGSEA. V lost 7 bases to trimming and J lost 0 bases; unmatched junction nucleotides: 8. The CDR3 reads CSARQGSSSYEQYF. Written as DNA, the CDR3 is TGCAGCGCCAGACAGGGGTCTAGCTCCTACGAGCAGTACTTC.

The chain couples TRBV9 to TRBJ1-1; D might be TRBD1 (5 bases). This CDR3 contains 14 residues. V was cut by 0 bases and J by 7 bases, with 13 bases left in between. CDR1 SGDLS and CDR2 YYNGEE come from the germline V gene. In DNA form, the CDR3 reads TGTGCCAGCAGCGTAGAAGGAGAGGGGATTGAAGCTTTCTTT. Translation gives CASSVEGEGIEAFF.

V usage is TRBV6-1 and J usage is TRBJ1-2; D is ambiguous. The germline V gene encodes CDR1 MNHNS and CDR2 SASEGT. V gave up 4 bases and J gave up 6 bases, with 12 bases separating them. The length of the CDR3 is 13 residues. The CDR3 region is CASSVAVGNGYTF. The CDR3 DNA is TGTGCCAGCAGTGTTGCCGTGGGAAATGGCTACACCTTC.

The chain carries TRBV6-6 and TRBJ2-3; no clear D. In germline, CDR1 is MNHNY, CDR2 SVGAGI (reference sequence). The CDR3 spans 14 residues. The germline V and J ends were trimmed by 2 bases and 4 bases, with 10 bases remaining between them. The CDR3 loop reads CASSYTSGSDTQYF. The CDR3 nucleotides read TGTGCCAGCAGTTACACCTCTGGATCAGATACGCAGTATTTT.